The source of this T cell receptor (beta chain) is a study of CD8 T cells in ankylosing spondylitis. TCRdb redid the calling of the 5' RACE reads with MiXCR, one entry per CDR3 protein. This sample has about 840,000 distinct CDR3 sequences, with about 12% found just once. The germline V and J ends were trimmed by 0 bases and 7 bases, with 19 bases remaining between them. CDR1 and CDR2 from the germline V gene are SGHRS and YFSETQ. The CDR3 totals 16 residues. Findings and limits, study-wide: What seemed typical of ankylosing spondylitis blood was a TCR beta motif built from several highly homologous variants.

This clonotype was observed many times. The antigen is unknown. Sequencing was done on a sample of blood, either unsorted or a sorted T cell fraction (not recorded which). This TCR came from a male donor with ankylosing spondylitis. V gene TRBV5-1 combines with J gene TRBJ1-2, with D possibly matching TRBD1 (5 bases). CDR3 sequence: CASSLVDMMGGRGYTF. The CDR3 bases are TGCGCCAGCAGCTTGGTGGACATGATGGGGGGACGTGGCTACACCTTC.